This T cell receptor (beta chain) originates from a study of CD8 T cells in ankylosing spondylitis. Regarding this clonotype: Its antigen remains unknown.

The study's findings and limits: Certain motif variants had earlier appeared in reactive arthritis synovial fluid and blood. A motif in TCR beta, a set of seven to nine highly homologous variants, appeared characteristic of ankylosing spondylitis blood. Relatively scarce in peripheral blood, disease-linked clones were CD8+. Significantly higher representation of disease-linked clones was reported for matched ankylosing spondylitis synovial fluid.

In making TCR beta libraries, quantitative 5'-RACE with molecular barcodes was used. TCRdb analysed the 5' RACE reads with MiXCR anew, one entry per CDR3 protein. The sample lists a few hundred thousand distinct CDR3 sequences; around 20% were seen once. Germline CDR1 is SGHRS and CDR2 is YFSETQ. The CDR3 has 17 residues. Trimming took off 4 bases at V and 4 bases at J, with 21 bases between the two ends. The sequenced sample was blood, either unsorted or a sorted T cell fraction (not recorded which). The rearrangement joins TRBV5-1 to TRBJ1-3, with D perhaps TRBD1 (6 bases). This sequence originates from a male donor with ankylosing spondylitis. In nucleotides, the CDR3 is TGCGCCAGCAGCGTCGACCACCACAGGGAATCGGGAAACACCATATATTTT. Translating gives CASSVDHHRESGNTIYF. Full variable domain (missing parts from reference TRBV5-1 and TRBJ1-3): KAGVTQTPRYLIKTRGQQVTLSCSPISGHRSVSWYQQTPGQGLQFLFEYFSETQRNKGNFPGRFSGRQFSNSRSEMNVSTLELGDSALYLCASSVDHHRESGNTIYFGEGSWLTVV.